This T cell receptor (beta chain) was observed in a study of T cell responses to AZD1222 COVID-19 vaccine (dated by TCRdb to the early 2020s). With respect to the entire study: TCR sequencing covered some 240 trial participants: 207 given two doses of AZD1222 and 26 given two doses of MenACWY control vaccine. Trial participants were enrolled by age into subgroups of 18-55, 56-69 and 70-plus years, and around 140, 26 and 57 TCR-sequenced participants, respectively, were included in these subgroups.

What the authors observed across the whole study: The vaccine-associated CD4 TCRs covered the entire spike protein, and the dominant responses fell in regions 160-218 and 743-854. After two AZD1222 doses, both the breadth and the depth of spike-specific TCRs were significantly higher than at day 0 and than in MenACWY recipients. In the small 56-69-year group, the increase in depth fell short of significance, most likely because of low power. Reportedly, close to half of the unique spike-specific TCRs recognized epitopes lying outside the regions that are mutated in the B.1.351 and B.1.1.7 variants. Because no samples from the day 14 peak response were available, repertoires could be characterized only after the peak T cell response. Most participants were white British and females outnumbered males, and the authors suggested that clonal diversity may have been underestimated. Conclusions about previously exposed vaccinees are limited, since just six AZD1222 recipients were seropositive for SARS-CoV-2 at baseline.

The CDR3 regions of human TCRbeta chains were analyzed by immunosequencing. Regarding the original processing steps: Repertoire TCRs were matched against a reference library of SARS-CoV-2-specific TCRs generated with the MIRA antigen-specificity platform. Breadth meant the fraction of unique TCRs that were SARS-CoV-2-associated, whereas depth meant the fraction of total T cells that were SARS-CoV-2-associated. Each spike-specific TCR was assigned to its reactive spike region and to a CD4 or CD8 class using the MIRA data. Log10-transformed breadth and depth values were compared by one-way ANOVA with Sidak's multiple comparisons tests. Drawn from immuneACCESS, this table holds only the in-frame rearrangements with V and J called that TCRdb kept. Clones are partly lost; checked studies trace under half to an unresolved V gene and leave the rest unexplained. The V and J calls and clone size were taken over from that table, and D and trimming were inferred from the DNA. Present in this sample are fewer than 200,000 clones, more than 70% of which were seen just once. Together, the top ten hold around 26% of the sample.

Worth noting for this clone: Which antigen it targets is not known. Base qualities are not at hand, and no much larger clone is one base apart.

The CDR3 numbers 13 residues from cysteine through phenylalanine. The retained sequence is limited to the CDR3, 39 bases, with the frame set at the first base. V trim: 4 bases; J trim: 6 bases; unmatched bases: 1. From a lookup of the germline V gene, CDR1 and CDR2 are SGHVS and FNYEAQ. The sample's time point, from its label and the paper: about 28 days (+/-7) after the second vaccine dose. AZD1222 recipients given second doses at about 4 weeks or at about 12 weeks were pooled, since spike-specific TCR depth and breadth were not found to differ between the two schedules. Vaccinee samples were obtained from the UK trials COV001 and COV002, which included a single-blind randomized controlled phase 2/3 trial of AZD1222 (ChAdOx1 nCoV-19) in healthy adults. For TCRbeta chain sequencing, PBMC samples from trial participants were taken at day 0 and at day 28 after the second dose.

The chain employs TRBV7-6 and TRBJ1-5, and TRBD1 matches 9 of the central bases. The starting material was peripheral blood, obtained 28 days after the second AZD1222 dose. The clonotype was recovered from an adult who received the AZD1222 COVID-19 vaccine. The CDR3 sequence is CASSSDRGQPQHF. The DNA is as follows: TGTGCCAGCAGCTCGGACAGGGGTCAGCCCCAGCATTTT.